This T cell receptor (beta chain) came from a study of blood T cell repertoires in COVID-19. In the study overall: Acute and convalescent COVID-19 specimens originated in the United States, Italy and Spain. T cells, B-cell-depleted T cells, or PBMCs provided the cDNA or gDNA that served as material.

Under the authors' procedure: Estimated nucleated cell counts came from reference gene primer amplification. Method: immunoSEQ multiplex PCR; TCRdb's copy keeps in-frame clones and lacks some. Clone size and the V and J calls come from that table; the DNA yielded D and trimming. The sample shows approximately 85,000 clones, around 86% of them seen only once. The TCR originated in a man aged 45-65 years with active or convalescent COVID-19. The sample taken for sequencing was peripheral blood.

In DNA form, the CDR3 reads TGTGCCAGCTCACCACCTGGGGGGTTGAACACCGGGGAGCTGTTTTTT. This translates into CASSPPGGLNTGELFF. The chain has TRBV18 and TRBJ2-2; tentative D call: TRBD2 (6 bases). Germline assignment: CDR1 KGHSH and CDR2 LQKENI. V lost 0 bases and J 1 base, leaving 9 bases between the germline ends. This CDR3 has 16 residues.